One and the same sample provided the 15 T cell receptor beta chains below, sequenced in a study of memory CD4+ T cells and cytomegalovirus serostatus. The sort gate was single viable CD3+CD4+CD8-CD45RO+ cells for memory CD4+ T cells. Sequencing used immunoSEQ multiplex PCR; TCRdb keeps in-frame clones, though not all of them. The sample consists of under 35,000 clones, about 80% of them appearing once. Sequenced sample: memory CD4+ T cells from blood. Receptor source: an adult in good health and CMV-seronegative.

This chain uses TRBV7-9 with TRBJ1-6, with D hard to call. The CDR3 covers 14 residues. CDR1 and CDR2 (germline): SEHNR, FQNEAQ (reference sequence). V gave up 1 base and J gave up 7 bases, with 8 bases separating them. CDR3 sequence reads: CASSLGQKNSPLHF. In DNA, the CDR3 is TGTGCCAGCAGCTTAGGGCAGAAAAATTCACCCCTCCACTTT.

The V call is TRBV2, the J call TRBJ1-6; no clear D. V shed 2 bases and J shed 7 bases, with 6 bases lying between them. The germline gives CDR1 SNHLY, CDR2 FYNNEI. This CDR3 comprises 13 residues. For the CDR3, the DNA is TGTGCCAGCAGTGAAAGTTCAAATTCACCCCTCCACTTT. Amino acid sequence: CASSESSNSPLHF.

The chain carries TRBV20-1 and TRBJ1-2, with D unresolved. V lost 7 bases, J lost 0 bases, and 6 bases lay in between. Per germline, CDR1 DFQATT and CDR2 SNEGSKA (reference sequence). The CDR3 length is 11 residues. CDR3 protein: CSVRANYGYTF. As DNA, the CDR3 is TGCAGTGTTAGGGCTAACTATGGCTACACCTTC.

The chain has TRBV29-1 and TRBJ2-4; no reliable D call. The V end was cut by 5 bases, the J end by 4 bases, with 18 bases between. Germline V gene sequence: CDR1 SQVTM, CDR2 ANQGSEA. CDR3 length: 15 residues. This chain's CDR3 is CSVIVVETGKNIQYF. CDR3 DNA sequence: TGCAGCGTTATAGTAGTGGAGACCGGAAAAAACATTCAGTACTTC.

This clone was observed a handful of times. In DNA form, the CDR3 reads TGCAGCGTTAAGACAGGGGTAGAGACCCAGTACTTC. Its protein product is CSVKTGVETQYF. This chain uses TRBV29-1 with TRBJ2-5; TRBD1 matches 8 bases. Trimming at V came to 5 bases and at J to 4 bases, leaving 3 bases not matched to a gene. The CDR3 consists of 12 residues. Looked up from germline, CDR1 is SQVTM and CDR2 is ANQGSEA.

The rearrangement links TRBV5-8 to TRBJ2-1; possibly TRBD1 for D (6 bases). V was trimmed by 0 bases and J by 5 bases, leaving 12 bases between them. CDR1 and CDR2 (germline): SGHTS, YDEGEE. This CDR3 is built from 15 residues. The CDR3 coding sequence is TGTGCCAGCAGCTTGGGACAGGTTGTTAACAATGAGCAGTTCTTC. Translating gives CASSLGQVVNNEQFF. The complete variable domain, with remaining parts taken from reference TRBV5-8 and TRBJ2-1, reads EAGVTQSPTHLIKTRGQQATLRCSPISGHTSVYWYQQALGLGLQFLLWYDEGEERNRGNFPPRFSGRQFPNYSSELNVNALELEDSALYLCASSLGQVVNNEQFFGPGTRLTVL.

In DNA, the CDR3 is TGTGCCAGCAGCACAGGACAGGGTCCTTATGGCTACACCTTC. Translation gives CASSTGQGPYGYTF. This sequence joins TRBV9 and TRBJ1-2; TRBD1 matches 8 bases. The CDR3 is made up of 14 amino acids. The ends lost 4 bases at V and 5 bases at J; junction bases unmatched: 7. Germline lookup yields CDR1 SGDLS and CDR2 YYNGEE. The variable domain in full, completed from reference TRBV9 and TRBJ1-2, reads DSGVTQTPKHLITATGQRVTLRCSPRSGDLSVYWYQQSLDQGLQFLIQYYNGEERAKGNILERFSAQQFPDLHSELNLSSLELGDSALYFCASSTGQGPYGYTFGSGTRLTVV.

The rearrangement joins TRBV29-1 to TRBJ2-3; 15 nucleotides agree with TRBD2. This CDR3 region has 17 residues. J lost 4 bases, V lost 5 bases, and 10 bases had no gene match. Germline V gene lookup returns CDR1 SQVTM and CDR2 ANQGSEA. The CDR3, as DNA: TGCAGCGTTTCCCGGACTAGCGGGAGGGCCTTCGCAGATACGCAGTATTTT. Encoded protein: CSVSRTSGRAFADTQYF.

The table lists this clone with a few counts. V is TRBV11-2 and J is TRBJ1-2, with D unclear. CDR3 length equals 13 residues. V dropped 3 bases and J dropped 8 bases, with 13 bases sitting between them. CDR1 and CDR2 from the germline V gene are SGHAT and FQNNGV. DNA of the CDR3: TGTGCCAGCAGCTTCGCGCCCGCCGCGGGCTACACCTTC. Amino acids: CASSFAPAAGYTF.

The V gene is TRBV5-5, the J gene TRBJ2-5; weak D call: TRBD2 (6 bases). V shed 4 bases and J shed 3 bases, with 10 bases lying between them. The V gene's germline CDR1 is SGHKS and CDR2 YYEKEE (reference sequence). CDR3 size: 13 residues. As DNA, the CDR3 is TGTGCCAGCAGCCTACAGCGGGAAGAGACCCAGTACTTC. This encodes CASSLQREETQYF.

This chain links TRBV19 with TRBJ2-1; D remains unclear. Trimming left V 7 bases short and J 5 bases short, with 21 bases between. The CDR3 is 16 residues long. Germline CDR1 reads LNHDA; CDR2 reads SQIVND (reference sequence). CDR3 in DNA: TGTGCCAGTAATCCCACGACTCGTCGGGCCGACAATGAGCAGTTCTTC. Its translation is CASNPTTRRADNEQFF.

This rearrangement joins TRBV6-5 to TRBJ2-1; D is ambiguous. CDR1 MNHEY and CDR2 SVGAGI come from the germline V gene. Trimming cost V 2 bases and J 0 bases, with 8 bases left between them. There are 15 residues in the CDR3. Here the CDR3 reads CASSYGFFSYNEQFF. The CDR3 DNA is TGTGCCAGCAGTTACGGGTTTTTCTCCTACAATGAGCAGTTCTTC.

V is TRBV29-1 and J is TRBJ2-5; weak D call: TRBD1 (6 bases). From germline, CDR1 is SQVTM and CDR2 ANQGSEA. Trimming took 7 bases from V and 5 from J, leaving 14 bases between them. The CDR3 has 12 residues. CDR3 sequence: CSAQGIGETQYF. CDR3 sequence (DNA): TGCAGCGCACAGGGTATCGGGGAGACCCAGTACTTC.

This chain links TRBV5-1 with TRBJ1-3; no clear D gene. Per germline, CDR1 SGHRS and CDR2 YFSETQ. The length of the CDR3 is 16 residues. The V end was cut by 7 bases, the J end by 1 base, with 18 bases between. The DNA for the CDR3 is TGCGCCAGCTGCATATCCGGGGTTCTGTCTGGAAACACCATATATTTT. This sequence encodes CASCISGVLSGNTIYF.

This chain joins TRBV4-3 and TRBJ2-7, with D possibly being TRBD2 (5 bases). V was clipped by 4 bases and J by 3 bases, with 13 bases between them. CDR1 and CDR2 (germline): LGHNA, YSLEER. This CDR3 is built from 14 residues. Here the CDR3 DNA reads TGCGCCAGCAGCCTGCGGGTAAGGGACTACGAGCAGTACTTC. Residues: CASSLRVRDYEQYF.